This T cell receptor beta chain was sequenced in a study of T cell responses to AZD1222 COVID-19 vaccine. Broader study findings: Recipients of AZD1222 seropositive at baseline numbered only 6 or 7.

The protocol was immunoSEQ multiplex PCR, while the TCRdb copy is restricted to in-frame clones and leaves out a portion. The repertoire has 150,000 to 200,000 clones, around 93% of them found once; the top ten carry more than 1.1%. A few counts support this clone. Its antigen remains unknown. V trimming: 6 bases; J trimming: 3 bases; junction bases outside the gene matches: 4. The CDR3 covers 15 residues. Per germline, CDR1 MNHEY and CDR2 SVGEGT. This clonotype was obtained from an adult in good health. The chain has TRBV6-2 or TRBV6-3 and TRBJ2-2; 10 bases agree with TRBD1. The sequencing here drew on peripheral blood, taken on day 0 of AZD1222 vaccination. CDR3 sequence (DNA): TGTGCCAGCAGCTCCGGGACAGGGGACACCGGGGAGCTGTTTTTT. Translating gives CASSSGTGDTGELFF.